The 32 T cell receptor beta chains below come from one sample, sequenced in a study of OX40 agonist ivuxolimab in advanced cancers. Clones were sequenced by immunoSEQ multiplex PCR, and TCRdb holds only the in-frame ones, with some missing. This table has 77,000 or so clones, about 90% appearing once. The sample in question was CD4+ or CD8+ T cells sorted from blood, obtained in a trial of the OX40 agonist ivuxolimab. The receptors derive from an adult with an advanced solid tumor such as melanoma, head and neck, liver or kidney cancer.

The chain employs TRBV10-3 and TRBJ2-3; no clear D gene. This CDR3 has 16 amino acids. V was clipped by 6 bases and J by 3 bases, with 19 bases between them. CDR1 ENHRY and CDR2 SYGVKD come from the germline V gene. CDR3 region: CAIRDPLGPTTDTQYF. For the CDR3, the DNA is TGTGCCATCAGGGACCCCCTAGGGCCAACGACAGATACGCAGTATTTT.

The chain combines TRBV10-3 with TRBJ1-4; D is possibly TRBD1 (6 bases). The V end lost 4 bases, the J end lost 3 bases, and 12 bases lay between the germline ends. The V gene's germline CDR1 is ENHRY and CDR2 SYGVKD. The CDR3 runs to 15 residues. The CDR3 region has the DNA TGTGCCATCAGTGTCGAACAGGGTGCTAATGAAAAACTGTTTTTT. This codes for CAISVEQGANEKLFF.

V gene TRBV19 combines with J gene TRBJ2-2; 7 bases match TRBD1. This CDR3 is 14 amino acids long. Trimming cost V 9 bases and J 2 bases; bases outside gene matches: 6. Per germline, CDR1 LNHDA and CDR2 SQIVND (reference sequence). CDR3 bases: TGTGCCAGCGTGGGACAGCATAACACCGGGGAGCTGTTTTTT. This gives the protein CASVGQHNTGELFF.

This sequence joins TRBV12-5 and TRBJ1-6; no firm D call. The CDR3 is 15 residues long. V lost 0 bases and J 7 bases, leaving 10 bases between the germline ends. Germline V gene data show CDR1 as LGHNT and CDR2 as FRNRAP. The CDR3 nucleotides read TGTGCTAGTGGTTTGGTACTTGAAGGGAATTCACCCCTCCACTTT. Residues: CASGLVLEGNSPLHF.

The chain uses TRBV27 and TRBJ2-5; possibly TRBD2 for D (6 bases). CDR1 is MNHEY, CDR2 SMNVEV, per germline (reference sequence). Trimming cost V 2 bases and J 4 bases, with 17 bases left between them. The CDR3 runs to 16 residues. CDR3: CASSLMSGGFGETQYF. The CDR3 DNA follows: TGTGCCAGCAGTTTAATGTCCGGGGGATTCGGAGAGACCCAGTACTTC.

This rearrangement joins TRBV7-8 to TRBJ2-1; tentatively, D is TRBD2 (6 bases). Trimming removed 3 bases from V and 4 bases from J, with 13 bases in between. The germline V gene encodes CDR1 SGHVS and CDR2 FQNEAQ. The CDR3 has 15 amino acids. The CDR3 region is CASSFGGRGYNEQFF. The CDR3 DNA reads TGTGCCAGCAGCTTCGGGGGACGGGGATACAATGAGCAGTTCTTC.

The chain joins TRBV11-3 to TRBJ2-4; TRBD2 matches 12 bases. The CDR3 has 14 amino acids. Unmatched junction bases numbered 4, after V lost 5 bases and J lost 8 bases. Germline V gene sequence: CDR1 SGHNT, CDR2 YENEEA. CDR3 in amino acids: CASSPRLAGDIQYF. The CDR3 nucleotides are TGTGCCAGCAGCCCCCGACTAGCGGGGGACATTCAGTACTTC.

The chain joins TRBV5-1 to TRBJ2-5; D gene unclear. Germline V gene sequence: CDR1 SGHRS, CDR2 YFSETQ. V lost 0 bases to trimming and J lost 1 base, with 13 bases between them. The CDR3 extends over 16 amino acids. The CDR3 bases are TGCGCCAGCAGCTTGGGTCTGCGGATTGCCCAAGAGACCCAGTACTTC. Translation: CASSLGLRIAQETQYF.

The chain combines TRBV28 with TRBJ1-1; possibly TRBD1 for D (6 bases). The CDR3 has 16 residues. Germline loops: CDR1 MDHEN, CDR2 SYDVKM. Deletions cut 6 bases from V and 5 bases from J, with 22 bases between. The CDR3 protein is CASRAQGPRKRTEAFF. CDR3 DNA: TGTGCCAGCAGGGCTCAGGGGCCTAGGAAGAGGACTGAAGCTTTCTTT.

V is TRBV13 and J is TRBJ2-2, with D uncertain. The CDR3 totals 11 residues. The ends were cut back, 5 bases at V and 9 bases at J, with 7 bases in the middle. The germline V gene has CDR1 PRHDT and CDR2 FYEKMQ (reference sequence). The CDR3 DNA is TGTGCCAGCAGCCCGCGGAGGGAGCTGTTTTTT. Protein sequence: CASSPRRELFF.

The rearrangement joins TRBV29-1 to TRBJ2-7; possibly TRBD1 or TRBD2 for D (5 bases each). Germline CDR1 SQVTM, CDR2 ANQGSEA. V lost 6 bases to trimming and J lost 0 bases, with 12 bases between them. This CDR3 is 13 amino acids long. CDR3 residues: CSVSRDGSYEQYF. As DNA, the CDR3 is TGCAGCGTCAGCAGGGACGGCTCCTACGAGCAGTACTTC.

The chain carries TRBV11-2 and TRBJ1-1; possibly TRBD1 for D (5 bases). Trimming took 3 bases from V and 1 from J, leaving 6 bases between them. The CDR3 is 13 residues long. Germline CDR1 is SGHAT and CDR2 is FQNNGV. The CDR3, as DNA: TGTGCCAGCAGCTTTACAGGGAACACTGAAGCTTTCTTT. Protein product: CASSFTGNTEAFF. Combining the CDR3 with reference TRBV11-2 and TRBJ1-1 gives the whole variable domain EAGVAQSPRYKIIEKRQSVAFWCNPISGHATLYWYQQILGQGPKLLIQFQNNGVVDDSQLPKDRFSAERLKGVDSTLKIQPAKLEDSAVYLCASSFTGNTEAFFGQGTRLTVV.

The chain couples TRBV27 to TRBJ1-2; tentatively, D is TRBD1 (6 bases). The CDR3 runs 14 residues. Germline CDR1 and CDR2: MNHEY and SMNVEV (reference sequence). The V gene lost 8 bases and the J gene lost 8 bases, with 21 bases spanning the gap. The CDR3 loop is CASSRDIGGGGYTF. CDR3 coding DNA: TGTGCCAGCTCTCGGGACATCGGGGGCGGAGGCTACACCTTC.

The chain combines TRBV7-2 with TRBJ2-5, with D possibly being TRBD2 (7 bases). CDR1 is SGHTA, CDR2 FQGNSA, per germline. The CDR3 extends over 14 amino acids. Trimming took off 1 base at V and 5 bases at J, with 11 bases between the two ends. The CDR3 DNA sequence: TGTGCCAGCAGCTTAGATGGGGGGGCGGAGACCCAGTACTTC. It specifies CASSLDGGAETQYF.

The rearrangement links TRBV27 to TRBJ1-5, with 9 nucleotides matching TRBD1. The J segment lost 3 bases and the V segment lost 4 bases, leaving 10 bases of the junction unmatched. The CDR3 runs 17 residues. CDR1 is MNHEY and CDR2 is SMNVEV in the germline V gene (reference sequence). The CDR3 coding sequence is TGTGCCAGCAGTTCAGACCCCCGGGACAGGGCCAATCAGCCCCAGCATTTT. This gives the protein CASSSDPRDRANQPQHF.

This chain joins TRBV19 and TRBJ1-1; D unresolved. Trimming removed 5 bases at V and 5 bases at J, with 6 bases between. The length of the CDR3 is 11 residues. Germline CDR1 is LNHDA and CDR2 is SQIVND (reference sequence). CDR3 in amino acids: CASSSRTEAFF. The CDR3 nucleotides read TGTGCCAGTAGTTCCCGAACTGAAGCTTTCTTT.

Here the CDR3 DNA reads TGTGCCAGCAGTTCGCAGGGGGCCCATTCCTACGAGCAGTACTTC. The encoded protein is CASSSQGAHSYEQYF. The V call is TRBV27, the J call TRBJ2-7, with 8 bases identical to TRBD1. Trimming cost V 4 bases and J 1 base; bases outside gene matches: 6. CDR3 length: 15 residues. Per germline, CDR1 MNHEY and CDR2 SMNVEV (reference sequence).

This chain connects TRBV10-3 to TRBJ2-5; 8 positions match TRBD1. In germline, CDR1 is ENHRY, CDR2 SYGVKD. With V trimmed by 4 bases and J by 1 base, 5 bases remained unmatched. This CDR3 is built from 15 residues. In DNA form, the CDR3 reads TGTGCCATCAGTGGGGACAGGTGGACCCAAGAGACCCAGTACTTC. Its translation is CAISGDRWTQETQYF.

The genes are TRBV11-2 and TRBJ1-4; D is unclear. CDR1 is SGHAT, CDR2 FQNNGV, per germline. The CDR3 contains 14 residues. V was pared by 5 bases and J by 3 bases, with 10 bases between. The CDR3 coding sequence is TGTGCCAGCAGCCCCCGGGGTTCTAATGAAAAACTGTTTTTT. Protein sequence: CASSPRGSNEKLFF.

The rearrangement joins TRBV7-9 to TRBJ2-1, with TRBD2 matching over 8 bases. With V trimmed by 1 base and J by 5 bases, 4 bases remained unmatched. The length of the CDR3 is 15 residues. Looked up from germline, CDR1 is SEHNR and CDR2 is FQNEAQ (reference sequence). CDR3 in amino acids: CASSLGGGLNNEQFF. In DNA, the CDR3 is TGTGCCAGCAGCTTAGGCGGGGGGCTTAACAATGAGCAGTTCTTC.

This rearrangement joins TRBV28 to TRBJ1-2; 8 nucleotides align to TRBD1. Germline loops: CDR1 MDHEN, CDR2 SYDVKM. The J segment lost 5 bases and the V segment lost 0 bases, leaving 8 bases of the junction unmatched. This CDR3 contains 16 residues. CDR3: CASSLWDRETGYGYTF. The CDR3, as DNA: TGTGCCAGCAGTTTATGGGACAGGGAAACGGGATATGGCTACACCTTC.

CDR3 residues: CASSLEQPGRRFF. CDR3 DNA sequence: TGCGCCAGCAGCTTGGAACAGCCCGGAAGACGGTTCTTC. This chain connects TRBV5-1 to TRBJ2-1; no definite D call. The CDR3 covers 13 residues. The ends were cut back, 0 bases at V and 15 bases at J, with 16 bases in the middle. Germline V gene lookup returns CDR1 SGHRS and CDR2 YFSETQ.

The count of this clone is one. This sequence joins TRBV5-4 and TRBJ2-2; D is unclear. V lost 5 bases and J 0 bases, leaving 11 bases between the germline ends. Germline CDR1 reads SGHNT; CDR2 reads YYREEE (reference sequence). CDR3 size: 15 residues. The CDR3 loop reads CASRAWNTNTGELFF. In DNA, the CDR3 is TGTGCCAGCAGAGCTTGGAATACGAACACCGGGGAGCTGTTTTTT.

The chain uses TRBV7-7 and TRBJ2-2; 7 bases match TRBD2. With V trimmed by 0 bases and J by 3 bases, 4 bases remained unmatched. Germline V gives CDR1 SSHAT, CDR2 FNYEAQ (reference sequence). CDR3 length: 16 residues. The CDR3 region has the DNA TGTGCCAGCAGCTTAGCGGCCAGCGGGGACACCGGGGAGCTGTTTTTT. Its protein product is CASSLAASGDTGELFF.

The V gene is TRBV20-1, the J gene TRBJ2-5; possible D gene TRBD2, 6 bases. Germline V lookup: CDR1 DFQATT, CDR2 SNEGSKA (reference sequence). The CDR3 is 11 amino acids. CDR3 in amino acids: CSARESETQYF. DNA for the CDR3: TGCAGCGCACGGGAGTCCGAGACCCAGTACTTC.

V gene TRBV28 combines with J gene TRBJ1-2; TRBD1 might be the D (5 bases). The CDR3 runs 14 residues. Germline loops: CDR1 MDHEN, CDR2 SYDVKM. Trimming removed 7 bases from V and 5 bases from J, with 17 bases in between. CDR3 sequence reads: CASTGTDRFYGYTF. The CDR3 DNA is TGTGCCAGCACGGGGACGGACCGCTTTTATGGCTACACCTTC.

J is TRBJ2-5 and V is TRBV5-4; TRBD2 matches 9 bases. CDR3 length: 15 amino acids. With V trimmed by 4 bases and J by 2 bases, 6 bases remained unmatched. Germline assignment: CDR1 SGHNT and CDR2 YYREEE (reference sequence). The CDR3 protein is CASSGGLAQQETQYF. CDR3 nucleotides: TGTGCCAGCAGCGGGGGACTAGCACAACAAGAGACCCAGTACTTC.

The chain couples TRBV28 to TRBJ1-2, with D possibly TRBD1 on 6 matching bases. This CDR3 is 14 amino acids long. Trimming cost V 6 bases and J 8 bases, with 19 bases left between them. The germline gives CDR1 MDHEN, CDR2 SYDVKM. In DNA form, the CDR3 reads TGTGCCAGCAGAAAAACCCACAGGGTGGGCGGCTACACCTTC. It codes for CASRKTHRVGGYTF.

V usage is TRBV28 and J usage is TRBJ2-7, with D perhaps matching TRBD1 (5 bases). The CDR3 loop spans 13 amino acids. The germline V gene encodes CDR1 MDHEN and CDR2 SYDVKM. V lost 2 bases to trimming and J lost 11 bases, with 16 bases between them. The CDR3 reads CASSLDIDSSKYF. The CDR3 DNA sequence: TGTGCCAGCAGTTTAGACATAGACAGTAGTAAGTACTTC.

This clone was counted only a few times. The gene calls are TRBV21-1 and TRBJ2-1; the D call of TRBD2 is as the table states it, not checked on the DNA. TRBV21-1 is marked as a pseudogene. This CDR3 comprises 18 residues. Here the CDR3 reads CASSKERALEGHNNEQFF. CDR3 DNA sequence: TGTGCCAGCAGCAAAGAACGTGCACTGGAGGGCCATAACAATGAGCAGTTCTTC.

CDR3 region: CASRPGTDNEQFF. CDR3 coding DNA: TGTGCCAGCAGACCCGGGACAGACAATGAGCAGTTCTTC. The rearrangement joins TRBV6-5 to TRBJ2-1, with TRBD1 identical over 7 bases. The V gene end was trimmed by 6 bases and the J gene end by 5 bases; junction bases not matched to a gene: 4. This CDR3 region has 13 residues. Germline lookup yields CDR1 MNHEY and CDR2 SVGAGI.

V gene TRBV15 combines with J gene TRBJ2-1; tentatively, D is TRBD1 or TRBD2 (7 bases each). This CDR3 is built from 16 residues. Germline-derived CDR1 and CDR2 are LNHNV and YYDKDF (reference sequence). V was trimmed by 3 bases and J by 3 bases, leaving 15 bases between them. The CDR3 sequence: CATSRNRGGFYNEQFF. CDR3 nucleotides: TGTGCCACCAGCAGGAACAGGGGAGGGTTCTACAATGAGCAGTTCTTC.